The 21 T cell receptor beta chains given below trace back to one sample, sequenced in a study of regulatory T cells in long-lasting Graves disease. Time point specified: newly diagnosed GD, antithyroid drugs for less than 3 months. RNA isolated from PBMCs was used to make the TCR library. CDR3-region Arm-PCR and iRepertoire HTBI primers produced the TCR beta libraries. A single record per CDR3 protein comes from TCRdb applying MiXCR to the multiplex PCR reads. The repertoire holds approximately 400,000 distinct CDR3 sequences, with more than 12% as singletons. These records were also assigned to another study, of T cells in Graves' hyperthyroidism and ophthalmopathy.

Sequenced material: peripheral blood mononuclear cells (PBMCs), taken at new diagnosis, from a patient treated with antithyroid drugs. These receptors all stem from a woman in her twenties or thirties with Graves disease.

This clonotype was recorded many times. The chain is built from TRBV19 and TRBJ1-6; no firm D call. V dropped 3 bases and J dropped 8 bases, with 8 bases sitting between them. CDR1 and CDR2 (germline): LNHDA, SQIVND (reference sequence). The CDR3 length is 13 residues. The CDR3 here is CASSIDGYSPLHF. The CDR3, as DNA: TGTGCCAGTAGTATCGACGGCTATTCACCCCTCCACTTT.

This clonotype was found many times. The chain carries TRBV11-2 and TRBJ2-1; possibly TRBD2 for D (5 bases). Germline CDR1 is SGHAT and CDR2 is FQNNGV. The germline V and J ends were trimmed by 2 bases and 2 bases, with 13 bases remaining between them. The CDR3 sequence is 16 residues long. CDR3 coding DNA: TGTGCCAGCAGCTTAAATTCCGGGGTGGCCTACAATGAGCAGTTCTTC. Protein: CASSLNSGVAYNEQFF. Full variable domain (remainder filled in from reference TRBV11-2 and TRBJ2-1): EAGVAQSPRYKIIEKRQSVAFWCNPISGHATLYWYQQILGQGPKLLIQFQNNGVVDDSQLPKDRFSAERLKGVDSTLKIQPAKLEDSAVYLCASSLNSGVAYNEQFFGPGTRLTVL.

The CDR3 loop reads CASMGWQGRTDTQYF. The CDR3 DNA reads TGTGCCAGCATGGGTTGGCAGGGCCGCACAGATACGCAGTATTTT. This rearrangement joins TRBV25-1 to TRBJ2-3; TRBD1 is a possible D gene (5 bases). Trimming removed 7 bases from V and 1 base from J, with 15 bases in between. The CDR3 spans 15 residues. Germline CDR1 MGHDK, CDR2 SYGVNS.

The table lists this clonotype with a few counts. The J gene is TRBJ2-1, the V gene TRBV20-1, with 12 positions matching TRBD2. The CDR3 consists of 15 residues. The V and J ends lost 5 bases and 4 bases, in that order; junction bases with no gene match: 6. CDR1 is DFQATT, CDR2 SNEGSKA, per germline (reference sequence). CDR3 sequence (DNA): TGCAGTGCTGGTAGGACTAGCGGGGTATACAATGAGCAGTTCTTC. Protein product: CSAGRTSGVYNEQFF.

This clonotype was counted many times. The chain employs TRBV30 and TRBJ1-1; 7 nucleotides align to TRBD1. The J segment lost 2 bases and the V segment lost 4 bases, leaving 7 bases of the junction unmatched. Germline V lookup: CDR1 GTSNPN, CDR2 SVGIG (reference sequence). There are 14 residues in the CDR3. CDR3 nucleotide sequence: TGTGCCTGGACCATAGACAGGGTAAACACTGAAGCTTTCTTT. Amino acids: CAWTIDRVNTEAFF.

This clonotype was counted at least ten times. The CDR3 sequence is CASFKIGGNTEAFF. The DNA of the CDR3 is TGTGCCAGCTTCAAAATAGGAGGGAACACTGAAGCTTTCTTT. This chain joins TRBV5-6 and TRBJ1-1; D unclear. The CDR3 is made up of 14 amino acids. Trimming stripped 7 bases from V and 1 base from J, with 14 bases between. Germline CDR1 reads SGHDT; CDR2 reads YYEEEE.

This clonotype has ten or more counts. The chain couples TRBV27 to TRBJ1-5; 7 bases are a match to TRBD1. CDR1 MNHEY and CDR2 SMNVEV come from the germline V gene (reference sequence). The CDR3 is made up of 16 amino acids. The V segment lost 5 bases and the J segment 2 bases; nucleotides outside the gene matches: 9. The CDR3 DNA follows: TGTGCCAGCAGTGAACACAGGGGAATGGGCAATCAGCCCCAGCATTTT. Protein sequence: CASSEHRGMGNQPQHF.

This chain uses TRBV27 with TRBJ1-5; D gene unclear. The V end was cut by 5 bases, the J end by 1 base, with 6 bases between. There are 13 residues in the CDR3. Germline CDR1 MNHEY, CDR2 SMNVEV (reference sequence). The CDR3: CASSPQSNQPQHF. In DNA, the CDR3 is TGTGCCAGCAGTCCTCAAAGCAATCAGCCCCAGCATTTT.

The chain combines TRBV4-1 with TRBJ2-3; TRBD2 agrees at 11 bases. There are 17 residues in the CDR3. Germline V gives CDR1 MGHRA, CDR2 YSYEKL. Unmatched junction bases numbered 10, after V lost 3 bases and J lost 5 bases. CDR3 residues: CASSQYPVLAGVDTQYF. The CDR3 nucleotides are TGCGCCAGCAGCCAGTACCCTGTACTAGCGGGAGTAGATACGCAGTATTTT.

This clonotype came up many times. The genes are TRBV7-9 and TRBJ2-7; the D gene could be TRBD1 or TRBD2 (5 bases each). The CDR3 has 15 amino acids. With 5 bases removed from V and 0 bases from J, the gap between germline ends came to 14 bases. The germline CDR1 and CDR2 sequences are SEHNR and FQNEAQ (reference sequence). The CDR3 DNA follows: TGTGCCAGCAGCCCGGGGTACAGGAGCTCCTACGAGCAGTACTTC. Amino acid sequence: CASSPGYRSSYEQYF.

This clonotype was seen ten or more times. V is TRBV9 and J is TRBJ1-1, with unresolved D. The CDR3 contains 14 residues. Trimming took off 4 bases at V and 1 base at J, with 11 bases between the two ends. Looked up from germline, CDR1 is SGDLS and CDR2 is YYNGEE. The CDR3 sequence is CASSSVGENTEAFF. CDR3 DNA sequence: TGTGCCAGCAGCAGCGTCGGGGAGAACACTGAAGCTTTCTTT.

This clonotype has at least ten counts. The chain combines TRBV18 with TRBJ1-5; 10 positions match TRBD1. This CDR3 is 17 amino acids long. Trimming removed 2 bases from V and 0 bases from J; junction bases left unmatched: 4. From germline, CDR1 is KGHSH and CDR2 LQKENI. The chain's CDR3 is CASSPKGTGASNQPQHF. The CDR3 coding sequence is TGTGCCAGCTCACCAAAAGGGACAGGGGCTAGCAATCAGCCCCAGCATTTT.

This clonotype was counted only a few times. This chain uses TRBV19 with TRBJ2-7; TRBD1 aligns across 9 bases. The CDR3 length is 15 residues. Germline V gene lookup returns CDR1 LNHDA and CDR2 SQIVND (reference sequence). The trim removed 5 bases at V and 1 base at J, leaving 6 bases unmatched. In DNA, the CDR3 is TGTGCCAGTAGTGCCGGGACAGGGATTTCCTACGAGCAGTACTTC. Translation gives CASSAGTGISYEQYF.

This clonotype was seen repeatedly, ten times or more. V gene TRBV9 combines with J gene TRBJ1-4, with D unresolved. V was shortened by 0 bases and J by 0 bases, with 9 bases between the two germline ends. Looked up from germline, CDR1 is SGDLS and CDR2 is YYNGEE. CDR3 length: 16 residues. The CDR3 loop is CASSVETLTTNEKLFF. CDR3 in DNA: TGTGCCAGCAGCGTAGAGACCCTCACAACTAATGAAAAACTGTTTTTT.

This clonotype came up many times. The V call is TRBV7-2, the J call TRBJ2-3, with 7 bases identical to TRBD1. This CDR3 is 17 amino acids long. Losses at the gene ends were 3 bases for V and 0 bases for J; bases not matched to a gene: 9. The germline gives CDR1 SGHTA, CDR2 FQGNSA. The CDR3 region is CASSFRGTVYSTDTQYF. The CDR3 DNA reads TGTGCCAGCAGCTTTCGTGGGACAGTCTATAGCACAGATACGCAGTATTTT.

The chain has TRBV12-3 or TRBV12-4 and TRBJ1-3; no firm D call. The CDR3 is 10 residues long. Trimming left V 8 bases short and J 11 bases short, with 10 bases between. In DNA, the CDR3 is TGTGCCAGCTTAGGTCACGCCATATATTTT. It is translated as CASLGHAIYF.

In this sample, this clonotype turned up many times. The CDR3 here is CASSPRGVDTQYF. In DNA, the CDR3 is TGTGCCAGCTCACCTCGGGGCGTCGATACGCAGTATTTT. The chain joins TRBV18 to TRBJ2-3; D is perhaps TRBD1 or TRBD2 (5 bases each). The CDR3 runs 13 residues. Germline-derived CDR1 and CDR2 are KGHSH and LQKENI. V lost 3 bases, J lost 6 bases, and 10 bases lay in between.

This clonotype showed up just a few times. An end of the junction does not agree with germline; a read error may underlie this. This rearrangement joins TRBV18 to TRBJ2-3; 9 positions match TRBD1. The CDR3 contains 15 residues. Germline V gene data show CDR1 as KGHSH and CDR2 as LQKENI. The CDR3 protein is CAGSPWTGDTDTQYF. The CDR3 DNA follows: TGTGCCGGCTCACCTTGGACAGGGGACACAGATACGCAGTATTTT.

This clonotype was counted at least ten times. This chain connects TRBV24-1 to TRBJ1-1, with D hard to call. V dropped 5 bases and J dropped 1 base, with 7 bases sitting between them. This CDR3 is 13 amino acids long. The V gene's germline CDR1 is KGHDR and CDR2 SFDVKD. The CDR3 sequence: CATSVGGNTEAFF. The CDR3, as DNA: TGTGCCACCAGTGTAGGAGGGAACACTGAAGCTTTCTTT.

This clonotype was seen a few times. The gene calls are TRBV5-1 and TRBJ2-5; D is unclear. The CDR3 covers 13 residues. Trimming cost V 1 base and J 6 bases, with 10 bases left between them. Germline CDR1 is SGHRS and CDR2 is YFSETQ. The CDR3 sequence is CASSLPHLKTQYF. Here the CDR3 DNA reads TGCGCCAGCAGCTTGCCCCACCTTAAGACCCAGTACTTC.

At least ten counts were recorded for this clonotype. The chain is built from TRBV20-1 and TRBJ2-5; D unresolved. Trimming pared 6 bases from V and 4 bases from J, leaving 15 bases between. This CDR3 is built from 13 residues. Germline values: CDR1 DFQATT, CDR2 SNEGSKA (reference sequence). CDR3 coding DNA: TGCAGTGCGGGCATCACAGAGACAGAGACCCAGTACTTC. Translated: CSAGITETETQYF.